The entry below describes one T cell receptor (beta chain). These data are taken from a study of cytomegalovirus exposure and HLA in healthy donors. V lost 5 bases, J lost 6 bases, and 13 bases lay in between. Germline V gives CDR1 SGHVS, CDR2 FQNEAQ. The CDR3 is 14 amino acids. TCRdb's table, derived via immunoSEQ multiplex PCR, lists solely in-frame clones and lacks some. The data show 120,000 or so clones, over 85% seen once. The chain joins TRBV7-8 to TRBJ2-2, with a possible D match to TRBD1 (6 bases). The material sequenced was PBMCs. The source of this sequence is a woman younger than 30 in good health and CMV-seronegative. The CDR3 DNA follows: TGTGCCAGCAGCCTTGGGACAACTCCCGGGGAGCTGTTTTTT. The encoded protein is CASSLGTTPGELFF. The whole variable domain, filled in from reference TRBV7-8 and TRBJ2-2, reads GAGVSQSPRYKVAKRGQDVALRCDPISGHVSLFWYQQALGQGPEFLTYFQNEAQLDKSGLPSDRFFAERPEGSVSTLKIQRTQQEDSAVYLCASSLGTTPGELFFGEGSRLTVL.